The source of this T cell receptor (beta chain) is a study of shared clonotypes between healthy human individuals. The CDR3 has 16 amino acids. Germline V CDR1 and CDR2: SGDLS, YYNGEE. The V and J ends lost 2 bases and 7 bases, in that order; junction bases with no gene match: 6. Study processing details: Quality scores were absent from the junction-only immunoSEQ sequences, so filtering differed. Here immunoSEQ multiplex PCR was the method, and the copy in TCRdb shows in-frame clones only, minus some. V and J calls and clone size come straight from that table; D and trimming were deduced from the DNA. The data hold hundreds of thousands of clones, with about 74% observed a single time. General study results and limits: The study's rarefaction showed incomplete sorted-subset sequencing despite large depth.

Both subsets, CD45RA+ naive and CD45RA-negative memory, were split from the CD4+ cells. Concerning this clone itself: Its antigen remains unidentified.

Sequencing was done on a sample of memory CD4+ T cells sorted from blood. The subset is: CD45RA-negative fraction. The clonotype comes from a woman aged 25-40 years in good health. The chain employs TRBV9 and TRBJ2-2; 12 bases match TRBD1. The CDR3 nucleotides are TGTGCCAGCAGCGTCGGGACAGGGGGCTATAGCGGGGAGCTGTTTTTT. It encodes CASSVGTGGYSGELFF.